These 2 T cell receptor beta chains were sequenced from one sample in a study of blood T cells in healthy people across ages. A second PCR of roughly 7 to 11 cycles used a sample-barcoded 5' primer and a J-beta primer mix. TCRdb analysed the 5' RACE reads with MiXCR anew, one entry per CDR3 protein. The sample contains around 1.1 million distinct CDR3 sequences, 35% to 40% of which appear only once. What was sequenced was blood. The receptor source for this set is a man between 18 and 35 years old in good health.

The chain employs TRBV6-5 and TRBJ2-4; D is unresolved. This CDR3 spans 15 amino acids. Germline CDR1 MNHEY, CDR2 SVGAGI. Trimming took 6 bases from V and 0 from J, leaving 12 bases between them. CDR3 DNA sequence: TGTGCCAGCAGCCCCGTCAGACTAGCCAAAAACATTCAGTACTTC. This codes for CASSPVRLAKNIQYF.

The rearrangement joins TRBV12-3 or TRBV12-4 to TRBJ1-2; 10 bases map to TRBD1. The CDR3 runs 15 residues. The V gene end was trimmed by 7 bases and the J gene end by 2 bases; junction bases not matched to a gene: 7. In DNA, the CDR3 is TGTGCCAGCACCTTAAGGACAGGGGGGAACTATGGCTACACCTTC. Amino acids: CASTLRTGGNYGYTF.